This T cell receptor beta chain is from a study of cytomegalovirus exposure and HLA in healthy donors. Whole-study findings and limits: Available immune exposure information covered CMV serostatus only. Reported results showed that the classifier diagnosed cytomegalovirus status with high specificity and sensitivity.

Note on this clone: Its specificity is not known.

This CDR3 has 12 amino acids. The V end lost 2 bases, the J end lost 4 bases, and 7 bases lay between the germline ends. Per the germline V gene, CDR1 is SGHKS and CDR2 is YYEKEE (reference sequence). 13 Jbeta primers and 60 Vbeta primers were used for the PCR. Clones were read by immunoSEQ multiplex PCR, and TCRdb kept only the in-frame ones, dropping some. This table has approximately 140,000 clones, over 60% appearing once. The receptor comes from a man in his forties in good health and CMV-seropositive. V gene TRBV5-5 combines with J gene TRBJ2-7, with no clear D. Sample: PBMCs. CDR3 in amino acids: CASSFSRYEQYF. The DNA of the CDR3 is TGTGCCAGCAGCTTTAGCCGTTACGAGCAGTACTTC.